This entry lists 30 T cell receptor beta chains sequenced from one sample in a study of T cells in Graves' hyperthyroidism and ophthalmopathy. TCR beta CDR3 sequences were amplified from RNA transcripts. HTBI primers were used for first-round RT-PCR of the TCR CDR3. TCRdb called the multiplex PCR reads again in MiXCR, with one record for every CDR3 protein. The table has some 500,000 distinct CDR3 sequences, approximately 15% seen once. The sequenced sample consisted of blood. All receptors come from a young woman with Graves' hyperthyroidism.

The CDR3 coding sequence is TGTGCCAGCAGTCCCCGGGAGGGACTAGGGACCACAGATACGCAGTATTTT. This codes for CASSPREGLGTTDTQYF. The chain carries TRBV28 and TRBJ2-3; 8 nucleotides align to TRBD2. Germline CDR1 MDHEN, CDR2 SYDVKM. J lost 2 bases, V lost 5 bases, and 12 bases had no gene match. This CDR3 is built from 17 residues. Drawing the rest from reference TRBV28 and TRBJ2-3, the complete variable domain is DVKVTQSSRYLVKRTGEKVFLECVQDMDHENMFWYRQDPGLGLRLIYFSYDVKMKEKGDIPEGYSVSREKKERFSLILESASTNQTSMYLCASSPREGLGTTDTQYFGPGTRLTVL.

The chain carries TRBV24-1 and TRBJ1-2; D might be TRBD1 (5 bases). This CDR3 has 14 amino acids. Germline V gene lookup returns CDR1 KGHDR and CDR2 SFDVKD. Trimming took off 0 bases at V and 8 bases at J, with 12 bases between the two ends. The CDR3 nucleotides are TGTGCCACCAGTGATTTGCAAACTGGGGACGGCTACACCTTC. It is translated as CATSDLQTGDGYTF.

The chain links TRBV6-2 or TRBV6-3 to TRBJ2-7; D not certain. The CDR3 covers 15 residues. CDR1 and CDR2 (germline): MNHEY, SVGEGT. The V end lost 0 bases, the J end lost 0 bases, and 9 bases lay between the germline ends. CDR3 loop: CASSYSGDLSYEQYF. The CDR3 DNA is TGTGCCAGCAGTTACTCAGGAGACCTCTCCTACGAGCAGTACTTC.

This clonotype was counted ten times or more. V gene TRBV19 combines with J gene TRBJ1-2; unclear D gene. The CDR3 totals 13 residues. The V gene's germline CDR1 is LNHDA and CDR2 SQIVND (reference sequence). Trimming took 3 bases from V and 4 from J, leaving 9 bases between them. The CDR3 protein is CASSILQTYGYTF. The CDR3 DNA reads TGTGCCAGTAGTATTTTACAGACCTATGGCTACACCTTC.

The table lists this clonotype with a few counts. CDR3 loop: CASRLYRQAIYEQYF. DNA for the CDR3: TGTGCCAGCAGGCTCTATCGACAGGCGATCTACGAGCAGTACTTC. The chain carries TRBV6-1 and TRBJ2-7; the D gene is possibly TRBD1 (6 bases). CDR1 is MNHNS and CDR2 is SASEGT in the germline V gene. The CDR3 contains 15 residues. The V gene lost 6 bases and the J gene lost 3 bases, with 18 bases spanning the gap.

The chain combines TRBV6-1 with TRBJ2-5, with 9 bases lining up with TRBD1. This CDR3 has 17 residues. Germline lookup yields CDR1 MNHNS and CDR2 SASEGT. The J segment lost 4 bases and the V segment lost 6 bases, leaving 15 bases of the junction unmatched. Written as DNA, the CDR3 is TGTGCCAGCAGCGAGGGACAGGGTGGCGCCCAAGGAGAGACCCAGTACTTC. It is translated as CASSEGQGGAQGETQYF.

This clonotype was seen many times. V gene TRBV12-3 or TRBV12-4 combines with J gene TRBJ1-2; D is perhaps TRBD1 (5 bases). The CDR3 runs to 15 residues. V lost 3 bases to trimming and J lost 3 bases, with 14 bases between them. This CDR3 is CASSFVRDFDYGYTF. The CDR3 coding sequence is TGTGCCAGCAGTTTTGTGAGGGACTTTGACTATGGCTACACCTTC.

This clonotype turned up a few times. This chain connects TRBV3-1 to TRBJ1-1; D might be TRBD1 (5 bases). The CDR3 consists of 15 residues. CDR1 and CDR2 (germline): LGHDT, YNNKEL (reference sequence). V was cut by 0 bases and J by 3 bases, with 11 bases left in between. The CDR3 reads CASSQDQGRDTEAFF. The CDR3 DNA reads TGTGCCAGCAGCCAAGATCAGGGTAGGGACACTGAAGCTTTCTTT.

The genes are TRBV2 and TRBJ1-2; no definite D call. Trimming stripped 7 bases from V and 2 bases from J, with 20 bases between. The CDR3 is made up of 16 amino acids. Germline CDR1 is SNHLY and CDR2 is FYNNEI. In DNA form, the CDR3 reads TGTGCCAGCATCGTGGACCACGTCCTATTGAACTATGGCTACACCTTC. It encodes CASIVDHVLLNYGYTF. Full variable domain (remainder filled in from reference TRBV2 and TRBJ1-2): EPEVTQTPSHQVTQMGQEVILRCVPISNHLYFYWYRQILGQKVEFLVSFYNNEISEKSEIFDDQFSVERPDGSNFTLKIRSTKLEDSAMYFCASIVDHVLLNYGYTFGSGTRLTVV.

This clonotype was counted only a few times. J is TRBJ2-7 and V is TRBV14, with TRBD2 matching 11 bases. V shed 0 bases and J 5 bases; nucleotides not matched to a gene: 6. The germline V gene encodes CDR1 SGHDN and CDR2 FVKESK. CDR3 size: 16 residues. The chain's CDR3 is CASSQEASGRPNEQYF. The CDR3 DNA follows: TGTGCCAGCAGCCAAGAAGCTAGCGGGAGGCCCAACGAGCAGTACTTC.

This clonotype showed up just a few times. V gene TRBV27 combines with J gene TRBJ1-2, with D perhaps TRBD1 (6 bases). The CDR3 sequence is 17 residues long. Germline V gene sequence: CDR1 MNHEY, CDR2 SMNVEV (reference sequence). V gave up 0 bases and J gave up 2 bases, with 16 bases separating them. CDR3 DNA sequence: TGTGCCAGCAGTTTATCGCAGGATGGGGGCTTGAACTATGGCTACACCTTC. This codes for CASSLSQDGGLNYGYTF.

There are many counts of this clonotype. The rearrangement uses TRBV20-1 and TRBJ2-3; 8 nucleotides line up with TRBD2. The CDR3 is 15 residues long. Losses at the gene ends were 5 bases for V and 6 bases for J; bases not matched to a gene: 13. The V gene's germline CDR1 is DFQATT and CDR2 SNEGSKA (reference sequence). The CDR3 here is CSAPIFSGRGDTQYF. The CDR3 coding sequence is TGCAGTGCTCCAATATTCAGCGGGAGAGGCGATACGCAGTATTTT.

The rearrangement uses TRBV9 and TRBJ2-1, with D perhaps assigned TRBD1 or TRBD2 (5 bases each). V lost 0 bases to trimming and J lost 4 bases, with 14 bases between them. CDR1 is SGDLS, CDR2 YYNGEE, per germline. This CDR3 spans 16 amino acids. The CDR3 DNA is TGTGCCAGCAGCGTAGCTATGGGGGTAGGGTACAATGAGCAGTTCTTC. Translating it yields CASSVAMGVGYNEQFF.

This clonotype was counted ten times or more. V and J are TRBV16 and TRBJ1-5; D not certain. CDR3 size: 16 residues. Germline V gene lookup returns CDR1 KGHSY and CDR2 FQNENV. Trimming shortened V by 1 base and J by 7 bases, and 17 bases separated the two germline ends. In nucleotides, the CDR3 is TGTGCCAGCAGCCAATACGGGGATGGGGTGAGCCAGCCCCAGCATTTT. It is translated as CASSQYGDGVSQPQHF.

This clonotype was observed at least ten times. The chain is built from TRBV29-1 and TRBJ2-7, with a weak D call TRBD2 (5 bases). Trimming removed 7 bases from V and 2 bases from J, with 15 bases in between. The CDR3 sequence is 13 residues long. The germline CDR1 and CDR2 sequences are SQVTM and ANQGSEA. CDR3 region: CSGEDGETYEQYF. The DNA for the CDR3 is TGCAGCGGGGAAGACGGGGAGACCTACGAGCAGTACTTC.

This clonotype came up many times. This chain uses TRBV5-1 with TRBJ2-3; TRBD2 matches at 14 bases. The germline V gene encodes CDR1 SGHRS and CDR2 YFSETQ. The CDR3 has 19 residues. After removal of 0 bases from V and 2 bases from J, the junction contained 8 bases not matched to a gene. CDR3 protein: CASSLGGTSGSVDTDTQYF. CDR3 bases: TGCGCCAGCAGCTTGGGAGGGACTAGCGGGAGTGTTGACACAGATACGCAGTATTTT.

This sequence joins TRBV10-3 and TRBJ2-3, with a tentative D call TRBD2 (6 bases). Germline loops: CDR1 ENHRY, CDR2 SYGVKD. This CDR3 contains 16 residues. The V end was cut by 6 bases, the J end by 0 bases, with 16 bases between. The CDR3 is CAISPSSATSTDTQYF. The DNA of the CDR3 is TGTGCCATCAGCCCCTCTAGCGCCACTAGCACAGATACGCAGTATTTT.

There are a few counts of this clonotype. V gene TRBV24-1 combines with J gene TRBJ1-1; possibly TRBD1 for D (5 bases). Trimming stripped 0 bases from V and 4 bases from J, with 20 bases between. This CDR3 is built from 18 residues. From germline, CDR1 is KGHDR and CDR2 SFDVKD. CDR3 region: CATSDLGEGRDRRTEAFF. CDR3 nucleotides: TGTGCCACCAGTGATTTGGGGGAGGGGAGAGATCGTCGCACTGAAGCTTTCTTT.

A few counts support this clonotype. The V gene is TRBV18, the J gene TRBJ1-5; 9 bases are shared with TRBD1. The germline CDR1 and CDR2 sequences are KGHSH and LQKENI. The junction had 3 bases not matched to a gene; V was cut back by 5 bases and J by 7 bases. The CDR3 consists of 13 residues. The CDR3 here is CASSDRGDQPQHF. Written as DNA, the CDR3 is TGTGCCAGCTCAGACAGGGGGGACCAGCCCCAGCATTTT.

This clonotype turned up a few times. The J gene is TRBJ2-2, the V gene TRBV6-4; D not certain. This CDR3 has 13 residues. V gave up 8 bases and J gave up 4 bases, with 11 bases separating them. Germline V gene data show CDR1 as MRHNA and CDR2 as SNTAGT. This CDR3 is CASGPGSTGELFF. CDR3 in DNA: TGTGCCAGCGGCCCAGGTTCCACCGGGGAGCTGTTTTTT.

A note on this clonotype: Germline and junction disagree at one end, which may indicate a read error. The V and J genes are TRBV11-2 and TRBJ1-2, with D tentatively TRBD1 (6 bases). Germline CDR1 SGHAT, CDR2 FQNNGV. The CDR3 loop spans 13 amino acids. The CDR3 DNA sequence: TGTGCCAGCAGCTGGGGACAAAACTATGGCCACACCTTC. Encoded protein: CASSWGQNYGHTF. The full variable domain, rest sourced from reference TRBV11-2 and TRBJ1-2, is EAGVAQSPRYKIIEKRQSVAFWCNPISGHATLYWYQQILGQGPKLLIQFQNNGVVDDSQLPKDRFSAERLKGVDSTLKIQPAKLEDSAVYLCASSWGQNYGHTFGSGTRLTVV.

This clonotype was seen only a few times. The DNA of the CDR3 is TGTGCCAGCAGCTTGGGGGCCTCCTACGGGCAGTACGTC. It codes for CASSLGASYGQYV. The chain has TRBV5-6 and TRBJ2-7, with unresolved D. The germline gives CDR1 SGHDT, CDR2 YYEEEE. There are 13 residues in the CDR3.

In its sample, this clonotype was seen many times. The chain links TRBV27 to TRBJ2-7; D is perhaps TRBD2 (6 bases). Germline assignment: CDR1 MNHEY and CDR2 SMNVEV (reference sequence). Trimming removed 0 bases from V and 5 bases from J, with 11 bases in between. The CDR3 contains 14 residues. Written as DNA, the CDR3 is TGTGCCAGCAGTTTATCGGGGGGAGGCCACGAGCAGTACTTC. Translation: CASSLSGGGHEQYF.

This clonotype was seen many times. This chain links TRBV19 with TRBJ1-1; the D gene is possibly TRBD1 (6 bases). V lost 9 bases and J 1 base, leaving 12 bases between the germline ends. The CDR3 runs 13 residues. Germline CDR1 LNHDA, CDR2 SQIVND (reference sequence). CDR3 region: CASSWTENTEAFF. CDR3 DNA sequence: TGTGCCAGCAGTTGGACAGAGAACACTGAAGCTTTCTTT.

Details on this clonotype: A much larger clone is a single base away; this may be a read error. The rearrangement uses TRBV12-3 or TRBV12-4 and TRBJ2-7; 8 bases agree with TRBD1. This CDR3 spans 14 amino acids. CDR3 bases: TGTGTCAGCAGCCTACAGGGGGTTAAGTACGAGCAGTACTTC. This codes for CVSSLQGVKYEQYF.

This clonotype was detected a few times. The gene calls are TRBV6-6 and TRBJ2-1; a possible D gene is TRBD2 (6 bases). Trimming cost V 2 bases and J 4 bases, with 9 bases left between them. The germline V gene encodes CDR1 MNHNY and CDR2 SVGAGI (reference sequence). This CDR3 comprises 14 residues. This CDR3 is CASSYRERYNEQFF. In nucleotides, the CDR3 is TGTGCCAGCAGTTACCGGGAGAGGTACAATGAGCAGTTCTTC.

Comment on this clonotype: A read error may be the cause here, since a much bigger clone is one base away. CDR3: CASSKDLSSYNKQFF. The CDR3 coding sequence is TGTGCCAGCAGTAAGGACTTAAGCTCCTACAATAAGCAGTTCTTC. This rearrangement joins TRBV11-2 to TRBJ2-1; D may be TRBD2 (5 bases). Germline loops: CDR1 SGHAT, CDR2 FQNNGV. This CDR3 has 15 amino acids.

This clonotype was observed at least ten times. The chain combines TRBV11-2 with TRBJ2-1; TRBD1 might be the D (6 bases). Germline CDR1 SGHAT, CDR2 FQNNGV. V was pared by 6 bases and J by 2 bases, with 14 bases between. The CDR3 covers 15 residues. The CDR3 sequence is CASRRTGIPYNEQFF. The CDR3 region has the DNA TGTGCCAGCAGGCGCACAGGGATCCCCTACAATGAGCAGTTCTTC.

This clonotype appeared many times. The chain is built from TRBV20-1 and TRBJ2-1, with a possible D match to TRBD2 (6 bases). The germline V gene encodes CDR1 DFQATT and CDR2 SNEGSKA (reference sequence). The V gene lost 5 bases and the J gene lost 1 base, with 15 bases spanning the gap. The CDR3 is made up of 15 amino acids. In DNA form, the CDR3 reads TGCAGTGCTCCCCCCTTCCGGGAGTCCTACAATGAGCAGTTCTTC. The encoded protein is CSAPPFRESYNEQFF.

Concerning this clonotype itself: A clone one base away is much larger, so this may be a read error. This chain uses TRBV12-3 or TRBV12-4 with TRBJ2-1; D is undetermined. The J call may be mistaken, given a closer DNA end match to TRBJ2-7. The CDR3 length is 12 residues. For the CDR3, the DNA is TGTGCCAGCAGCCAAGGCCACAATGAGCAGTACTTC. Its translation is CASSQGHNEQYF.